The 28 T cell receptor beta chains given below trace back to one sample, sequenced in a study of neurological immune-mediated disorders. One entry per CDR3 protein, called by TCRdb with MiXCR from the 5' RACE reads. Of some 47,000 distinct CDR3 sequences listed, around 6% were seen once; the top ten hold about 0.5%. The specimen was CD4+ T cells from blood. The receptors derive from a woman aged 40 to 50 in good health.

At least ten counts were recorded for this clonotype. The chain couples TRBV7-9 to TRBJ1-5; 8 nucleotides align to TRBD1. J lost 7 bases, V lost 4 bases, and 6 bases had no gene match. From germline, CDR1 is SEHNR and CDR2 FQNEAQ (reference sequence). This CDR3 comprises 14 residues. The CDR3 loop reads CASSSQGAGQPQHF. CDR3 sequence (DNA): TGTGCCAGCAGCTCTCAGGGGGCAGGGCAGCCCCAGCATTTT.

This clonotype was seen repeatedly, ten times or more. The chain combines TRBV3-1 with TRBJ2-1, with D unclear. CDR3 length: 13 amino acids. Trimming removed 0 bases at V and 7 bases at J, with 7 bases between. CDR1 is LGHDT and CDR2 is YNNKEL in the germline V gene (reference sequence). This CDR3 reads CASSQDLRNEQFF. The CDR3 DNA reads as TGTGCCAGCAGCCAAGATCTCAGGAATGAGCAGTTCTTC.

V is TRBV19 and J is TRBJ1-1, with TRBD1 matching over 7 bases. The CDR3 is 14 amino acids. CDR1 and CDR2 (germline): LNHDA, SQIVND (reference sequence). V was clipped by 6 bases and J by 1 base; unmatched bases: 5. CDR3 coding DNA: TGTGCCAGTAGGAGGGGGCTGGCGAACACTGAAGCTTTCTTT. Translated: CASRRGLANTEAFF.

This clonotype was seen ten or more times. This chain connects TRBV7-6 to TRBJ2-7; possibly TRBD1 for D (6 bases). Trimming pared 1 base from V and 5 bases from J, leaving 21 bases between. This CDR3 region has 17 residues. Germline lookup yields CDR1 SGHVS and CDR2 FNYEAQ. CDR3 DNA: TGTGCCAGCAGCTTAGAGGACAGCGGCCCTTCTACAAACGAGCAGTACTTC. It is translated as CASSLEDSGPSTNEQYF.

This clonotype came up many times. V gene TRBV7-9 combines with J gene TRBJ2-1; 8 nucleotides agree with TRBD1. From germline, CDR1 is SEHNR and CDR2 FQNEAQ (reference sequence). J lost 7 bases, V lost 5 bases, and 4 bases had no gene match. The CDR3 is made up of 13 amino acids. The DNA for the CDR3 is TGTGCCAGCAGCGTAAGACAGGGGAATGAGCAGTTCTTC. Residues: CASSVRQGNEQFF.

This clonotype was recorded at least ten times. DNA for the CDR3: TGTGCCAGCAGTAGGGACCCATCCTACGAGCAGTACTTC. It is translated as CASSRDPSYEQYF. The chain has TRBV5-5 and TRBJ2-7; the D gene could be TRBD1 or TRBD2 (5 bases each). Per the germline V gene, CDR1 is SGHKS and CDR2 is YYEKEE (reference sequence). CDR3 length equals 13 residues. V was clipped by 5 bases and J by 1 base, with 10 bases between them.

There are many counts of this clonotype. CDR3 loop: CASSYSGGFNTGELFF. The CDR3 DNA follows: TGTGCCAGCTCCTATAGCGGGGGGTTTAACACCGGGGAGCTGTTTTTT. V and J are TRBV7-3 and TRBJ2-2; TRBD2 agrees at 10 bases. Germline trimming cut 8 bases from V and 2 bases from J; bases unmatched to any gene: 8. There are 16 residues in the CDR3. CDR1 is SGHTA and CDR2 is FQGTGA in the germline V gene. Based on the CDR3 plus reference TRBV7-3 and TRBJ2-2, the full variable domain is GAGVSQTPSNKVTEKGKYVELRCDPISGHTALYWYRQSLGQGPEFLIYFQGTGAADDSGLPNDRFFAVRPEGSVSTLKIQRTERGDSAVYLCASSYSGGFNTGELFFGEGSRLTVL.

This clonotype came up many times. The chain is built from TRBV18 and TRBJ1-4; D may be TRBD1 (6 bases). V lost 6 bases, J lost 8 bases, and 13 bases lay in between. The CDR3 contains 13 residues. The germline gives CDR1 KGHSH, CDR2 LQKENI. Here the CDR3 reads CASSEKGGEKLFF. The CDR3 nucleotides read TGTGCCAGCTCCGAGAAGGGGGGCGAAAAACTGTTTTTT.

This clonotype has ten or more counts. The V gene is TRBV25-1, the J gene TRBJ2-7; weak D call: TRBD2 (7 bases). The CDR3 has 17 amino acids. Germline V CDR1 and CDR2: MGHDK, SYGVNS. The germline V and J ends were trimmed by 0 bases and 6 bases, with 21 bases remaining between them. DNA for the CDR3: TGTGCCAGCAGTGAATATGGGTCGGGGGGCGCGTTGGGCGAGCAGTACTTC. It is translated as CASSEYGSGGALGEQYF.

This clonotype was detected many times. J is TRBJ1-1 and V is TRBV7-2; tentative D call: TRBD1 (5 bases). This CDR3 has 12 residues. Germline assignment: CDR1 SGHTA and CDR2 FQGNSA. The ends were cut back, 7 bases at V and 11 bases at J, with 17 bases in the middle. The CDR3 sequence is CASTFRGGDAFF. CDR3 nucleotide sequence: TGTGCCAGCACCTTTAGGGGAGGGGATGCTTTCTTT.

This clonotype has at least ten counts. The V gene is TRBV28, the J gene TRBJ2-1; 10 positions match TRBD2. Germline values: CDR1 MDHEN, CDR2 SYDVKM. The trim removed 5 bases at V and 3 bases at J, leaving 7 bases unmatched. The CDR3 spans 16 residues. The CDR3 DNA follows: TGTGCCAGCAGTGGATCCCGGACTAGCGGCTACAATGAGCAGTTCTTC. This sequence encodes CASSGSRTSGYNEQFF.

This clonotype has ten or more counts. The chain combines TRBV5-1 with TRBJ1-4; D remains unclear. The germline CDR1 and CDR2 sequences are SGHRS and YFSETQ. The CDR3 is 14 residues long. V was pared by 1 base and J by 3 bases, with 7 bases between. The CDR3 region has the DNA TGCGCCAGCAGCTTGCTGGGTTCTAATGAAAAACTGTTTTTT. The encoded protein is CASSLLGSNEKLFF.

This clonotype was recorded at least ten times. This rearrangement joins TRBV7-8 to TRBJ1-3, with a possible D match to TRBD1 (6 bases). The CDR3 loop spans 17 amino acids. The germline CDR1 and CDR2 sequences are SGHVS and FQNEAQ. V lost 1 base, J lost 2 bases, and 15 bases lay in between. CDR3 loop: CASSLGVRAGAGNTIYF. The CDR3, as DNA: TGTGCCAGCAGCTTAGGGGTGCGAGCAGGGGCTGGAAACACCATATATTTT.

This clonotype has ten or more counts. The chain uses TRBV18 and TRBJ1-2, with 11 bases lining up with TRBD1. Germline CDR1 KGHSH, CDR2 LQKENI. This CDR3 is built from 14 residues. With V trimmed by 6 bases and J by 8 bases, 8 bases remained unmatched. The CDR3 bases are TGTGCCAGCTCCCAAGGACAGGGGGCAGGAGGCTACACCTTC. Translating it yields CASSQGQGAGGYTF.

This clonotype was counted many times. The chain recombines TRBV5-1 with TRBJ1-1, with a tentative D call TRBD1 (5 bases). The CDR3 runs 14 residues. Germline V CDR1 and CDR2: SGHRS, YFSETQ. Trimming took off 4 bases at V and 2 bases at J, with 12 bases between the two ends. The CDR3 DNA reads TGCGCCAGCAGCCCTTCGACAGCTAACACTGAAGCTTTCTTT. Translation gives CASSPSTANTEAFF.

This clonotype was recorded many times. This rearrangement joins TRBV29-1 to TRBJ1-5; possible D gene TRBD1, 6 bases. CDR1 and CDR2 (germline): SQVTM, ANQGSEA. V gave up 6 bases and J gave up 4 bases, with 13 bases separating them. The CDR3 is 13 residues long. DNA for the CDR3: TGCAGCGTGCCTGGGGACAAGAATCAGCCCCAGCATTTT. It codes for CSVPGDKNQPQHF.

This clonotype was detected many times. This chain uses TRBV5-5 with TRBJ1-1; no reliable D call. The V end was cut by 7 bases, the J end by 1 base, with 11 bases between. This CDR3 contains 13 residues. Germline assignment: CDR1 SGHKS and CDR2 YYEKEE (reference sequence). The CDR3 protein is CASGMMGNTEAFF. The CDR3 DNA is TGTGCCAGCGGCATGATGGGGAACACTGAAGCTTTCTTT.

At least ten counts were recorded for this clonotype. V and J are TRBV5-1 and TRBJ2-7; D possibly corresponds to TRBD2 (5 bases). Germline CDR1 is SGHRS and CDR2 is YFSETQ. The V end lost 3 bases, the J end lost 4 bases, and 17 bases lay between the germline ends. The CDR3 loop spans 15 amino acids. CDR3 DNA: TGCGCCAGCAGCTCCCCTATGACGGGATCGTACGAGCAGTACTTC. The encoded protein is CASSSPMTGSYEQYF.

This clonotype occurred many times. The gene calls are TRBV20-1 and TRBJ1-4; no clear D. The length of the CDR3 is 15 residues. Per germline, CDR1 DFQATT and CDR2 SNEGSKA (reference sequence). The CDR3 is CSAALIGQSNEKLFF. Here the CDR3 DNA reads TGCAGCGCCGCCCTAATAGGGCAGAGTAATGAAAAACTGTTTTTT.

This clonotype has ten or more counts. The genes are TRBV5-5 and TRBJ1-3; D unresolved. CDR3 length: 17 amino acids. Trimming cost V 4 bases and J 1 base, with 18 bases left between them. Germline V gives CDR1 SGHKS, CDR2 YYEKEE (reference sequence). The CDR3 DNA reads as TGTGCCAGCAGCCTAACACCCCTTGAGAGGTCTGGAAACACCATATATTTT. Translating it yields CASSLTPLERSGNTIYF.

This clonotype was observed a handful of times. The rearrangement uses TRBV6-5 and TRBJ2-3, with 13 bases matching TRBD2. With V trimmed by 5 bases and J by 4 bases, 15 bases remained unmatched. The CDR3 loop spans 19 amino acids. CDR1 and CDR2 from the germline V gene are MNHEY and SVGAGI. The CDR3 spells CASSTPGLAGEQFPDTQYF. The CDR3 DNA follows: TGTGCCAGCAGTACCCCAGGACTAGCGGGAGAACAGTTCCCAGATACGCAGTATTTT.

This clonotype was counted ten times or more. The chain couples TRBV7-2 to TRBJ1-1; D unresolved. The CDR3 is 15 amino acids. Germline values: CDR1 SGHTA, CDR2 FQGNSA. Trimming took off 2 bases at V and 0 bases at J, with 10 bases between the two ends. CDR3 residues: CASSLSPAMNTEAFF. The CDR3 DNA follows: TGTGCCAGCAGCTTATCCCCAGCCATGAACACTGAAGCTTTCTTT.

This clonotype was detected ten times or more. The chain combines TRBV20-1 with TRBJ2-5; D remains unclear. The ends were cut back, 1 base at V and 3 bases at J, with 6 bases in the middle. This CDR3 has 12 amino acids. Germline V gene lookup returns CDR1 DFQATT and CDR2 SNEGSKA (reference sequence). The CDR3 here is CSARVPKETQYF. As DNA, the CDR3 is TGCAGTGCTAGAGTGCCGAAAGAGACCCAGTACTTC.

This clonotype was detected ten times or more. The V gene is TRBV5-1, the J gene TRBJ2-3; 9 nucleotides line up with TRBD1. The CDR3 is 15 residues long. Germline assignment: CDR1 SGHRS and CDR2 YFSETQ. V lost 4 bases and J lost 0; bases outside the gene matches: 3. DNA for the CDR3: TGCGCCAGCAGCCTACAGGGGGCCAGCACAGATACGCAGTATTTT. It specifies CASSLQGASTDTQYF.

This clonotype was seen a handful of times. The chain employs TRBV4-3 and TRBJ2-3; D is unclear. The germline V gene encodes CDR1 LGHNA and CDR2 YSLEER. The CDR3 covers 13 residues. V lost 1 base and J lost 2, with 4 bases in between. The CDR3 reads CASSQVITDTQYF. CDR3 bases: TGCGCCAGCAGCCAAGTAATCACAGATACGCAGTATTTT.

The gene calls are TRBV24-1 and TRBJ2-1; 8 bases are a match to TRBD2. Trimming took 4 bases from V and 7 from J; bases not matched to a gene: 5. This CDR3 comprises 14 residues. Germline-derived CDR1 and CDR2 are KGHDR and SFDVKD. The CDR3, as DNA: TGTGCCACCAGTGACTTCCCTAGCGGGAATGAGCAGTTCTTC. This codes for CATSDFPSGNEQFF.

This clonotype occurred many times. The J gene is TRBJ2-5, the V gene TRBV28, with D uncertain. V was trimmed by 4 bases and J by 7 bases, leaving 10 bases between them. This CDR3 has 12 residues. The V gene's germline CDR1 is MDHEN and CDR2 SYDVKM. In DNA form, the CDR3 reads TGTGCCAGCAGTTGGCCGACGGGGACCCAGTACTTC. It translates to CASSWPTGTQYF.

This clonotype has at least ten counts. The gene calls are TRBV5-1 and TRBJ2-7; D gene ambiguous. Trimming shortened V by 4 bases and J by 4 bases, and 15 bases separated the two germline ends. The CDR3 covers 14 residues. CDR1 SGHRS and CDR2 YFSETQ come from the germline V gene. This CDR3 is CASSPDVSEYEQYF. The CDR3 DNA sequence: TGCGCCAGCAGCCCGGATGTGAGCGAATACGAGCAGTACTTC.